What follows are 24 T cell receptor beta chains derived from one specimen sequenced in a study of tumor-infiltrating lymphocytes in primary liver carcinoma. The source of the blood RNA was unsorted whole blood, and germline DNA was extracted as well. TCR beta cDNA was made from 400 to 500 ng total RNA with a constant-region primer. Modified slightly, ARM-PCR produced TCR beta libraries over three nested multiplex PCR rounds. TRBV1-TRBV30 forward primers paired with a C-beta reverse primer were used in the first two PCR rounds, which ran approximately 11 cycles each. TCRdb redid the calling of the multiplex PCR reads with MiXCR, one entry per CDR3 protein. This sample yields 330,000 or so distinct CDR3 sequences, of which approximately 64% are seen a single time; roughly 6% belongs to the top ten. Sequencing was carried out using peripheral blood. The receptor source for this set is a man aged 40-49 years with primary liver carcinoma and hepatitis B virus infection.

Of note for this clonotype: The junction shows a germline mismatch at one end, possibly a read error. CDR3 bases: TGTGCCAGCAGTTATGGGGAACAGGGAACTGTAGCTTTCTTT. Its translation: CASSYGEQGTVAFF. The gene calls are TRBV6-2 or TRBV6-3 and TRBJ1-1; D is possibly TRBD1 (6 bases). This CDR3 contains 14 residues. Germline V gene sequence: CDR1 MNHEY, CDR2 SVGEGT.

This clonotype was counted many times. The chain combines TRBV12-3 or TRBV12-4 with TRBJ1-6; tentative D call: TRBD1 (6 bases). The CDR3 spans 15 residues. The germline V and J ends were trimmed by 5 bases and 7 bases, with 15 bases remaining between them. Here the CDR3 reads CASSPRGGPNSPLHF. CDR3 DNA sequence: TGTGCCAGCAGTCCCCGCGGGGGCCCAAATTCACCCCTCCACTTT.

The sample holds many counts of this clonotype. The rearrangement uses TRBV10-3 and TRBJ2-3, with TRBD2 identical over 16 bases. This CDR3 is 17 amino acids long. The V gene end was trimmed by 8 bases and the J gene end by 2 bases; junction bases not matched to a gene: 7. The V gene's germline CDR1 is ENHRY and CDR2 SYGVKD. The CDR3 region is CAIGTSGRAVYTDTQYF. DNA of the CDR3: TGTGCCATCGGGACTAGCGGGAGGGCCGTCTACACAGATACGCAGTATTTT.

In regard to this clonotype: The CDR3 carries no conserved terminal phenylalanine or tryptophan, so it likely arises from a read error. Because the CDR3's place on the DNA is in doubt, the DNA is left out and the CDR3 is given as listed by TCRdb. J is TRBJ1-6 and V is TRBV7-9; the table gives TRBD1 as D, unverified against the DNA. The germline CDR1 and CDR2 sequences are SEHNR and FQNEAQ (reference sequence). Termini included, the CDR3 measures 14 amino acids. CDR3 sequence: CASGPDGGNSPLRI.

This clonotype was observed many times. The chain links TRBV29-1 to TRBJ2-3; 9 bases map to TRBD2. V shed 6 bases, J shed 1 base, and the junction held 14 bases outside the gene matches. Looked up from germline, CDR1 is SQVTM and CDR2 is ANQGSEA. This CDR3 spans 17 amino acids. The CDR3 DNA reads TGCAGCGTGCCAACGGGGACTAGCTCGACTGGCACAGATACGCAGTATTTT. Protein product: CSVPTGTSSTGTDTQYF.

Notes on this clonotype: No conserved phenylalanine or tryptophan ends this CDR3, so it is likely a read error. The rearrangement uses TRBV29-1 and TRBJ2-7, with TRBD1 matching over 8 bases. The germline V gene has CDR1 SQVTM and CDR2 ANQGSEA. With V trimmed by 4 bases and J by 4 bases, 9 bases remained unmatched. This CDR3 has 14 amino acids. CDR3 loop: CSVGGQGEGYEQYS. The CDR3 DNA reads TGCAGCGTTGGAGGACAGGGTGAAGGTTACGAGCAGTACTCT.

About this clonotype itself: A much larger clone lies one base from this, so it may be a read error. The V and J genes are TRBV12-3 or TRBV12-4 and TRBJ2-5, with a weak D call TRBD2 (6 bases). V shed 7 bases and J shed 0 bases, with 12 bases lying between them. There are 14 residues in the CDR3. CDR3 loop: CASNGRRDQETQYF. The CDR3 nucleotides are TGTGCCAGCAACGGCAGGAGGGACCAAGAGACCCAGTACTTC.

Notes on this clonotype: The junction differs from germline at one of its ends, possibly a read error. The V call is TRBV29-1, the J call TRBJ1-6; no definite D call. CDR3 length equals 16 residues. Germline CDR1 and CDR2: SQVTM and ANQGSEA. CDR3 loop: CSAPLGQSSYDSPLHF. The DNA of the CDR3 is TGCAGCGCCCCTCTGGGTCAGAGCTCCTATGATTCACCCCTCCACTTT.

Notes on this clonotype: One junction end disagrees with the germline gene, perhaps due to a read error. V usage is TRBV4-1 and J usage is TRBJ2-1; 9 bases align to TRBD1. The CDR3 is 16 residues long. Germline CDR1 and CDR2: MGHRA and YSYEKL. The CDR3 DNA is TGCGCCAGCAGCCAAGAAGGACAGGGGTTCTACAATGATCAGTTCTTC. Residues: CASSQEGQGFYNDQFF.

A note on this clonotype: Just one base apart from a much larger clone, this may be a read error. V gene TRBV6-2 or TRBV6-3 combines with J gene TRBJ2-7; 10 nucleotides line up with TRBD2. From germline, CDR1 is MNHEY and CDR2 SVGEGT. This CDR3 is 14 amino acids long. In nucleotides, the CDR3 is TGTGCCAGCAGTGTTAGCGGGGGGTCCTACGAGCGGTACTTC. As protein: CASSVSGGSYERYF.

Comments on this clonotype: A much bigger clone sits one base away, suggesting this may be a read error. This chain uses TRBV6-5 with TRBJ2-7; D remains ambiguous. The CDR3 spans 13 residues. V was cut by 2 bases and J by 5 bases, with 10 bases left in between. Germline V gives CDR1 MNHEY, CDR2 SVGAGI. The CDR3 nucleotides read TGTGCCAGCAGTTACGATGACCTCGACGAGCAGTACTTC. Translated: CASSYDDLDEQYF.

About this clonotype itself: The germline gene is not matched at one end of the junction; a read error may be the cause. V is TRBV11-2 and J is TRBJ2-5; D is ambiguous. Germline values: CDR1 SGHAT, CDR2 FQNNGV. This CDR3 is built from 13 residues. This CDR3 reads CTSSWPGQETQYF. DNA for the CDR3: TGTACCAGCAGCTGGCCCGGCCAGGAGACCCAGTACTTC.

V gene TRBV20-1 combines with J gene TRBJ1-2; 11 bases are shared with TRBD1. The germline V gene has CDR1 DFQATT and CDR2 SNEGSKA (reference sequence). The CDR3 sequence is 14 residues long. J was trimmed by 3 bases and V by 4 bases; bases with no gene match: 4. The CDR3, as DNA: TGCAGTGCTACCCCGGGACAGGGGGACTATGGCTACACCTTC. It translates to CSATPGQGDYGYTF.

This clonotype was counted once. Just one base apart from a much larger clone, this may be a read error. The final CDR3 position lacks the conserved phenylalanine or tryptophan, pointing to a likely read error. The rearrangement uses TRBV6-5 and TRBJ2-7; TRBD2 aligns across 7 bases. The CDR3 spans 15 residues. The germline V gene encodes CDR1 MNHEY and CDR2 SVGAGI. Unmatched junction bases numbered 4, after V lost 0 bases and J lost 2 bases. CDR3 loop: CASSYSSGSAYEQYL. In nucleotides, the CDR3 is TGTGCCAGCAGTTACTCTAGCGGGTCGGCCTACGAGCAGTACTTA.

This clonotype was detected only a few times. The chain has TRBV6-2 or TRBV6-3 and TRBJ2-1; 9 bases match TRBD2. Germline CDR1 is MNHEY and CDR2 is SVGEGT. The ends lost 0 bases at V and 3 bases at J; junction bases unmatched: 15. The CDR3 length is 20 residues. CDR3 protein: CASSYSALAGPQLVYNEQFF. DNA of the CDR3: TGTGCCAGCAGTTACTCGGCTCTAGCGGGGCCTCAGTTGGTCTACAATGAGCAGTTCTTC.

By sample share, this clonotype is medium-sized. The rearrangement links TRBV11-1 to TRBJ2-1; 9 bases match TRBD1. From germline, CDR1 is SGHAT and CDR2 FQDESV (reference sequence). The trim removed 2 bases at V and 8 bases at J, leaving 13 bases unmatched. The CDR3 has 17 residues. CDR3 in amino acids: CASSLTSPGQGNDEQFF. CDR3 sequence (DNA): TGTGCCAGCAGCTTAACCTCCCCGGGACAGGGTAACGATGAGCAGTTCTTC.

The sample holds many counts of this clonotype. This chain uses TRBV4-2 with TRBJ1-5, with D maybe TRBD1 (5 bases). The CDR3 contains 18 residues. V lost 1 base and J 2 bases, leaving 18 bases between the germline ends. Germline V gene sequence: CDR1 LGHNA, CDR2 YNFKEQ. CDR3 protein: CASSQGPDQKGGNQPQHF. CDR3 coding DNA: TGTGCCAGCAGCCAAGGACCAGACCAAAAAGGGGGCAATCAGCCCCAGCATTTT.

Comments on this clonotype: This may be a read error, as it is one base from a much larger clone. This sequence joins TRBV4-2 and TRBJ2-7; D remains ambiguous. Germline V gene lookup returns CDR1 LGHNA and CDR2 YNFKEQ. V was shortened by 4 bases and J by 0 bases, with 10 bases between the two germline ends. This CDR3 is 14 amino acids long. The CDR3 loop is CASSRELRSYEQYF. The CDR3, as DNA: TGTGCCAGCAGCCGAGAATTGCGCTCCTACGAGCAGTACTTC.

Comments on this clonotype: The junction departs from germline at one end; a sequencing error may be responsible. The rearrangement uses TRBV11-1 and TRBJ2-7; D is undetermined. Per the germline V gene, CDR1 is SGHAT and CDR2 is FQDESV (reference sequence). The CDR3 runs to 14 residues. The DNA of the CDR3 is TGTGACAGCAGCCCGCAGACTCCAGTCTACGAGCAGTACTTC. Protein: CDSSPQTPVYEQYF.

About this clonotype itself: One end of the junction fails to match germline, which may point to a read error. The chain has TRBV7-9 and TRBJ2-3; 10 bases line up with TRBD1. The CDR3 is made up of 15 amino acids. Germline V gene lookup returns CDR1 SEHNR and CDR2 FQNEAQ (reference sequence). This CDR3 is CASSSPGTGEDTHYF. The CDR3 DNA sequence: TGTGCCAGCAGTTCCCCCGGGACAGGGGAGGATACGCACTATTTT. Full variable domain (rest looked up from reference TRBV7-9 and TRBJ2-3): DTGVSQNPRHKITKRGQNVTFRCDPISEHNRLYWYRQTLGQGPEFLTYFQNEAQLEKSRLLSDRFSAERPKGSFSTLEIQRTEQGDSAMYLCASSSPGTGEDTHYFGPGTRLTVL.

This clonotype has more than one count but fewer than ten. V is TRBV14 and J is TRBJ2-7; TRBD2 agrees at 14 bases. This CDR3 is 18 amino acids long. CDR1 and CDR2 (germline): SGHDN, FVKESK. The V and J ends lost 1 base and 7 bases, in that order; junction bases with no gene match: 12. The CDR3 is CASSQGAGTSGSSREQYF. CDR3 sequence (DNA): TGTGCCAGCAGCCAAGGCGCCGGGACTAGCGGGAGCTCGAGGGAGCAGTACTTC. Looking up the rest from reference TRBV14 and TRBJ2-7 gives the full variable domain: EAGVTQFPSHSVIEKGQTVTLRCDPISGHDNLYWYRRVMGKEIKFLLHFVKESKQDESGMPNNRFLAERTGGTYSTLKVQPAELEDSGVYFCASSQGAGTSGSSREQYFGPGTRLTVT.

This clonotype was detected ten times or more. The chain recombines TRBV10-2 with TRBJ2-7, with D possibly matching TRBD2 (6 bases). The CDR3 extends over 12 amino acids. Trimming cost V 4 bases and J 6 bases, with 10 bases left between them. Germline values: CDR1 WSHSY, CDR2 SAAADI. This chain's CDR3 is CASSGPGSEQYF. CDR3 sequence (DNA): TGCGCCAGCAGTGGACCCGGGAGCGAGCAGTACTTC.

This clonotype showed up just a few times. The chain combines TRBV5-1 with TRBJ2-6; no firm D call. The CDR3 covers 15 residues. Germline CDR1 reads SGHRS; CDR2 reads YFSETQ. The V and J ends lost 4 bases and 0 bases respectively, with 8 bases between them. The CDR3 DNA is TGCGCCAGCAGCCCCGGCCACTCTGGGGCCAACGTCCTGACTTTC. Its translation: CASSPGHSGANVLTF.

This clonotype appeared a few times. The chain has TRBV5-4 and TRBJ2-3; 7 bases match TRBD1. Germline V gene data show CDR1 as SGHNT and CDR2 as YYREEE (reference sequence). The CDR3 runs 16 residues. With 2 bases clipped from V and 2 bases from J, the junction kept 8 bases outside the gene matches. CDR3 nucleotide sequence: TGTGCCAGCAGCTTTCCGGGACAGTCTCTCACAGATACGCAGTATTTT. Amino acids: CASSFPGQSLTDTQYF.